The 25 T cell receptor beta chains below come from one sample, sequenced in a study of shared clonotypes between healthy human individuals. Naive CD8 cells lacked CD45RO and underwent positive selection for CCR7, leaving out terminally differentiated effector memory CD45RA+ cells. Sequencing used immunoSEQ multiplex PCR; TCRdb keeps in-frame clones, though not all of them. The table records about 2.1 million clones, just under 95% of them present only once. The sequencing input was naive CD8+ T cells from PBMCs. Receptors originate from a man aged 18 to 29 in good health. Some clones in this sample may be carry-over from other donors' samples.

This CDR3 is CASSLGLVISYEQYF. DNA for the CDR3: TGTGCCAGCAGCTTAGGTCTGGTAATCTCCTACGAGCAGTACTTC. V gene TRBV7-8 combines with J gene TRBJ2-7; D ambiguous. Trimming took 1 base from V and 0 from J, leaving 10 bases between them. This CDR3 contains 15 residues. From germline, CDR1 is SGHVS and CDR2 FQNEAQ. Using reference TRBV7-8 and TRBJ2-7 for the parts outside the CDR3, the full variable domain is GAGVSQSPRYKVAKRGQDVALRCDPISGHVSLFWYQQALGQGPEFLTYFQNEAQLDKSGLPSDRFFAERPEGSVSTLKIQRTQQEDSAVYLCASSLGLVISYEQYFGPGTRLTVT.

The chain combines TRBV27 with TRBJ2-7; no firm D call. Trimming stripped 5 bases from V and 2 bases from J, with 22 bases between. The CDR3 is 17 residues long. Germline values: CDR1 MNHEY, CDR2 SMNVEV (reference sequence). The CDR3 spells CASSSKALTPLPYEQYF. The CDR3 DNA sequence: TGTGCCAGCAGTAGCAAGGCGTTGACACCGTTACCCTACGAGCAGTACTTC.

V and J are TRBV28 and TRBJ1-5; D remains unclear. There are 13 residues in the CDR3. Germline V gene sequence: CDR1 MDHEN, CDR2 SYDVKM. Trimming removed 1 base at V and 10 bases at J, with 11 bases between. In DNA form, the CDR3 reads TGTGCCAGCAGTTTATCTTTAGGGTTCCCCCAGCATTTT. Residues: CASSLSLGFPQHF.

This clone was detected once. The J gene is TRBJ2-7, the V gene TRBV28, with 7 bases lining up with TRBD2. J gave up 0 bases and V 6 bases, and 11 bases lay outside the gene matches. Germline V CDR1 and CDR2: MDHEN, SYDVKM. The CDR3 is made up of 16 amino acids. CDR3 in amino acids: CASSTSGTISSYEQYF. The CDR3 region has the DNA TGTGCCAGCAGCACCTCCGGGACTATCAGCTCCTACGAGCAGTACTTC.

The rearrangement links TRBV29-1 to TRBJ2-3, with D perhaps matching TRBD1 or TRBD2 (5 bases each). CDR1 is SQVTM, CDR2 ANQGSEA, per germline. This CDR3 contains 14 residues. Between the trimmed V and J ends, which lost 4 bases and 7 bases, there was a span of 18 bases. CDR3 coding DNA: TGCAGCGTTGTAACATCGGGGCCACCAAATACGCAGTATTTT. It codes for CSVVTSGPPNTQYF.

The J gene is TRBJ1-6, the V gene TRBV9, with a tentative D call TRBD1 (5 bases). The CDR3 has 16 residues. Germline V CDR1 and CDR2: SGDLS, YYNGEE. The V gene lost 1 base and the J gene lost 8 bases, with 16 bases spanning the gap. The DNA for the CDR3 is TGTGCCAGCAGCGTAAGTTTAAAGGGGTTTTATTCACCCCTCCACTTT. Protein product: CASSVSLKGFYSPLHF.

V and J are TRBV19 and TRBJ2-1; TRBD2 matches 7 bases. The CDR3 contains 15 residues. V was clipped by 3 bases and J by 7 bases; unmatched bases: 9. Germline loops: CDR1 LNHDA, CDR2 SQIVND (reference sequence). The CDR3 DNA follows: TGTGCCAGTAGTATGCTGGGCGGGAGCCATAATGAGCAGTTCTTC. Translated, it gives CASSMLGGSHNEQFF.

CDR3 bases: TGTGCCAGCAGCTTAGGGGACTCCAAGTACCTTGAGCAGTTCTTC. Translating gives CASSLGDSKYLEQFF. The V call is TRBV7-8, the J call TRBJ2-1, with a weak D call TRBD2 (6 bases). The CDR3 totals 15 residues. Trimming removed 1 base from V and 9 bases from J, with 16 bases in between. In germline, CDR1 is SGHVS, CDR2 FQNEAQ.

The chain has TRBV7-2 and TRBJ2-1; no firm D call. This CDR3 is built from 15 residues. Trimming left V 2 bases short and J 0 bases short, with 8 bases between. Germline V gene data show CDR1 as SGHTA and CDR2 as FQGNSA. CDR3 loop: CASSLYQSSYNEQFF. CDR3 coding DNA: TGTGCCAGCAGCTTATATCAGAGCTCCTACAATGAGCAGTTCTTC.

This clone was picked up one time. This chain links TRBV7-8 with TRBJ2-1; 10 bases fit TRBD1. CDR1 SGHVS and CDR2 FQNEAQ come from the germline V gene. Unmatched junction bases numbered 9, after V lost 2 bases and J lost 5 bases. CDR3 length equals 17 residues. The chain's CDR3 is CASSLIKRDRGDNEQFF. The CDR3 DNA reads TGTGCCAGCAGCTTAATAAAACGGGACAGGGGTGACAATGAGCAGTTCTTC.

The chain has TRBV7-9 and TRBJ2-3, with TRBD1 matching 9 bases. V dropped 8 bases and J dropped 4; count of bases not matched to a gene: 10. The CDR3 sequence is 15 residues long. CDR1 SEHNR and CDR2 FQNEAQ come from the germline V gene (reference sequence). This CDR3 is CASPTPGQGPDTQYF. For the CDR3, the DNA is TGTGCCAGCCCTACCCCGGGACAGGGCCCAGATACGCAGTATTTT.

V gene TRBV7-2 combines with J gene TRBJ1-5, with 9 nucleotides matching TRBD1. Germline CDR1 and CDR2: SGHTA and FQGNSA. V shed 6 bases, J shed 7 bases, and the junction held 13 bases outside the gene matches. This CDR3 contains 16 residues. The CDR3 reads CASRTTSGTGPQPQHF. The DNA of the CDR3 is TGTGCCAGCAGAACAACATCCGGGACAGGGCCCCAGCCCCAGCATTTT.

The chain is built from TRBV28 and TRBJ2-4, with a possible D match to TRBD2 (6 bases). This CDR3 has 16 residues. Trimming removed 6 bases from V and 0 bases from J, with 15 bases in between. Germline assignment: CDR1 MDHEN and CDR2 SYDVKM. The CDR3 here is CASSPMGLSAKNIQYF. CDR3 nucleotide sequence: TGTGCCAGCAGCCCCATGGGACTCTCAGCCAAAAACATTCAGTACTTC. The full variable domain, with the rest looked up from reference TRBV28 and TRBJ2-4, is DVKVTQSSRYLVKRTGEKVFLECVQDMDHENMFWYRQDPGLGLRLIYFSYDVKMKEKGDIPEGYSVSREKKERFSLILESASTNQTSMYLCASSPMGLSAKNIQYFGAGTRLSVL.

The chain carries TRBV5-1 and TRBJ1-2; weak D call: TRBD1 (5 bases). V dropped 0 bases and J dropped 6 bases, with 21 bases sitting between them. Germline V gives CDR1 SGHRS, CDR2 YFSETQ. This CDR3 comprises 17 residues. DNA of the CDR3: TGCGCCAGCAGCTTGGCCGGAACCAGGGACCTCTTGAATGGCTACACCTTC. Protein sequence: CASSLAGTRDLLNGYTF.

The chain links TRBV7-2 to TRBJ2-7; perhaps TRBD2 as D (6 bases). The germline V gene has CDR1 SGHTA and CDR2 FQGNSA. The CDR3 is made up of 16 amino acids. Trimming pared 4 bases from V and 2 bases from J, leaving 18 bases between. The CDR3, as DNA: TGTGCCAGCAGCTCCCGTCCTAGCGAATTTCCCTACGAGCAGTACTTC. It codes for CASSSRPSEFPYEQYF.

The sample holds one count of this clone. The rearrangement links TRBV5-1 to TRBJ2-3; D is undetermined. V was clipped by 4 bases and J by 2 bases, with 17 bases between them. The germline CDR1 and CDR2 sequences are SGHRS and YFSETQ. CDR3 size: 16 residues. CDR3 coding DNA: TGCGCCAGCAGCCCAGGACCGAAGTATTTCACAGATACGCAGTATTTT. It codes for CASSPGPKYFTDTQYF.

V and J are TRBV4-1 and TRBJ2-5; no firm D call. The CDR3 contains 16 residues. Germline assignment: CDR1 MGHRA and CDR2 YSYEKL. The ends were cut back, 2 bases at V and 2 bases at J, with 15 bases in the middle. In DNA, the CDR3 is TGCGCCAGCAGCCAACGGTGGCCCACACTGCAAGAGACCCAGTACTTC. Its translation is CASSQRWPTLQETQYF.

V usage is TRBV18 and J usage is TRBJ2-5; 10 bases agree with TRBD2. Looked up from germline, CDR1 is KGHSH and CDR2 is LQKENI. The junction had 9 bases not matched to a gene; V was cut back by 0 bases and J by 5 bases. The CDR3 covers 17 residues. The CDR3 spells CASSPPTLAGMGETQYF. The CDR3 nucleotides are TGTGCCAGCTCACCACCTACACTAGCGGGGATGGGGGAGACCCAGTACTTC.

This clone is a singleton in its sample. The rearrangement links TRBV28 to TRBJ1-1, with a weak D call TRBD1 (5 bases). The germline gives CDR1 MDHEN, CDR2 SYDVKM. The ends were cut back, 0 bases at V and 0 bases at J, with 14 bases in the middle. This CDR3 spans 17 amino acids. The CDR3 nucleotides read TGTGCCAGCAGTTTATGGGGGGGGTTCCCGATGAACACTGAAGCTTTCTTT. Amino acid sequence: CASSLWGGFPMNTEAFF.

The chain has TRBV4-1 and TRBJ2-7; D might be TRBD1 (6 bases). The CDR3 runs 15 residues. Germline lookup yields CDR1 MGHRA and CDR2 YSYEKL. V lost 4 bases and J lost 3, with 16 bases in between. CDR3 DNA: TGCGCCAGCAGCCCCATCTCGGGACAAAACTACGAGCAGTACTTC. It encodes CASSPISGQNYEQYF.

The gene calls are TRBV11-2 and TRBJ1-4; unclear D gene. CDR1 SGHAT and CDR2 FQNNGV come from the germline V gene. The V end lost 3 bases, the J end lost 1 base, and 9 bases lay between the germline ends. The CDR3 runs to 15 residues. CDR3 loop: CASSLEWGTNEKLFF. In DNA, the CDR3 is TGTGCCAGCAGCTTGGAGTGGGGAACTAATGAAAAACTGTTTTTT.

The chain is built from TRBV7-6 and TRBJ2-2; D remains ambiguous. The V gene lost 1 base and the J gene lost 8 bases, with 14 bases spanning the gap. CDR1 and CDR2 from the germline V gene are SGHVS and FNYEAQ. The CDR3 runs to 15 residues. CDR3 DNA sequence: TGTGCCAGCAGCTTAGAAGTAGTCGCCAGGGGGGAGCTGTTTTTT. This gives the protein CASSLEVVARGELFF.

This chain connects TRBV27 to TRBJ2-5; no clear D gene. Gene TRBJ2-7 matches the end of the DNA better, so the J call may be wrong. The CDR3 runs 16 residues. Germline V gene lookup returns CDR1 MNHEY and CDR2 SMNVEV (reference sequence). The DNA of the CDR3 is TGTGCCAGCAGTTTACTCACCCTCAACCGTATCTACGAGCAGTACTTC. Protein: CASSLLTLNRIYEQYF.

The rearrangement joins TRBV4-1 to TRBJ2-7; D is ambiguous. The CDR3 has 15 residues. The V gene lost 2 bases and the J gene lost 1 base, with 12 bases spanning the gap. Germline CDR1 is MGHRA and CDR2 is YSYEKL. The CDR3 reads CASSQTSTISYEQYF. The CDR3 coding sequence is TGCGCCAGCAGCCAAACTTCTACCATATCCTACGAGCAGTACTTC.

V and J are TRBV4-2 and TRBJ1-1, with 7 bases lining up with TRBD1. Looked up from germline, CDR1 is LGHNA and CDR2 is YNFKEQ. This CDR3 spans 15 amino acids. The J segment lost 7 bases and the V segment lost 2 bases, leaving 10 bases of the junction unmatched. In DNA, the CDR3 is TGTGCCAGCAGCCAACCCGACAGGGACGACCTTGAAGCTTTCTTT. It codes for CASSQPDRDDLEAFF.